A single sample gave rise to the 26 T cell receptor beta chains below, sequenced in a study of blood T cell repertoires in COVID-19. Repertoires were generated with immunoSEQ multiplex PCR, while TCRdb's copy carries only in-frame clones and drops some. This sample has approximately 230,000 clones; approximately 91% occur once, and the top ten carry approximately 2.1%. The specimen sequenced was peripheral blood. These TCRs come from a woman between 40 and 55 years old who had recovered from COVID-19.

This clone was observed a handful of times. The chain has TRBV24-1 and TRBJ2-7, with 8 bases that match TRBD1. CDR1 and CDR2 from the germline V gene are KGHDR and SFDVKD. The CDR3 consists of 13 residues. V gave up 7 bases and J gave up 6 bases; unmatched junction bases: 7. CDR3 coding DNA: TGTGCCACCAGCGGACAGGGCTTCGGCGAGCAGTACTTC. It translates to CATSGQGFGEQYF.

Turning to this clone: The same CDR3 is also encoded by other DNA sequences in this sample. The chain combines TRBV7-2 with TRBJ1-3; D may be TRBD1 (5 bases). The CDR3 is 15 amino acids. CDR1 SGHTA and CDR2 FQGNSA come from the germline V gene. Deletions cut 0 bases from V and 4 bases from J, with 10 bases between. This chain's CDR3 is CASSLAGGTGNTIYF. The CDR3 region has the DNA TGTGCCAGCAGCTTAGCGGGGGGGACGGGAAACACCATATATTTT.

The chain recombines TRBV10-3 with TRBJ1-5; tentative D call: TRBD1 (6 bases). Trimming pared 6 bases from V and 5 bases from J, leaving 14 bases between. The CDR3 is 14 amino acids. Germline loops: CDR1 ENHRY, CDR2 SYGVKD. The CDR3 protein is CAISRSDSDQPQHF. The CDR3 nucleotides read TGTGCCATCAGCCGATCGGACAGTGATCAGCCCCAGCATTTT.

This sequence joins TRBV4-2 and TRBJ1-2; TRBD1 agrees at 10 bases. With 0 bases clipped from V and 6 bases from J, the junction kept 1 base outside the gene matches. The CDR3 loop spans 14 amino acids. Germline CDR1 is LGHNA and CDR2 is YNFKEQ. The CDR3 sequence: CASSQEGTGDGYTF. For the CDR3, the DNA is TGTGCCAGCAGCCAAGAGGGGACAGGGGATGGCTACACCTTC.

J is TRBJ2-5 and V is TRBV7-2, with 8 bases fitting TRBD1. J gave up 5 bases and V 4 bases, and 6 bases lay outside the gene matches. The CDR3 is made up of 14 amino acids. Per germline, CDR1 SGHTA and CDR2 FQGNSA. This CDR3 reads CASSSGGLRETQYF. The CDR3 DNA sequence: TGTGCCAGCAGCTCAGGGGGCCTTAGGGAGACCCAGTACTTC.

The chain is built from TRBV7-9 and TRBJ1-2; 7 nucleotides align to TRBD1. Germline trimming cut 5 bases from V and 6 bases from J; bases unmatched to any gene: 3. CDR3 length equals 12 residues. Germline assignment: CDR1 SEHNR and CDR2 FQNEAQ (reference sequence). CDR3 sequence reads: CASSPTGNGYTF. The CDR3 coding sequence is TGTGCCAGCAGCCCGACAGGGAATGGCTACACCTTC.

The V gene is TRBV3-1 (or the pseudogene TRBV3-2), the J gene TRBJ2-5; 8 bases are a match to TRBD2. The V and J ends lost 1 base and 4 bases, in that order; junction bases with no gene match: 5. This CDR3 contains 15 residues. Germline V gene data show CDR1 as LGHDT and CDR2 as YNNKEL (reference sequence). The CDR3 coding sequence is TGTGCCAGCAGCCAAGGCTCGGGGGGGCGAGAGACCCAGTACTTC. Amino acid sequence: CASSQGSGGRETQYF.

This clone appeared once. This chain joins TRBV30 and TRBJ2-2; 8 bases fit TRBD1. The germline gives CDR1 GTSNPN, CDR2 SVGIG (reference sequence). The CDR3 is 16 residues long. CDR3 region: CGVVGFGTGNTGELFF. The CDR3 nucleotides are TGTGGCGTGGTGGGCTTTGGGACAGGGAACACCGGGGAGCTGTTTTTT.

This chain connects TRBV7-2 to TRBJ1-5, with D possibly being TRBD1 (5 bases). CDR1 and CDR2 from the germline V gene are SGHTA and FQGNSA. The V end was cut by 2 bases, the J end by 4 bases, with 12 bases between. This CDR3 has 15 residues. The CDR3 loop reads CASSLRSGGNQPQHF. CDR3 nucleotide sequence: TGTGCCAGCAGCTTAAGGTCGGGGGGGAATCAGCCCCAGCATTTT. Drawing the rest from reference TRBV7-2 and TRBJ1-5, the complete variable domain is GAGVSQSPSNKVTEKGKDVELRCDPISGHTALYWYRQSLGQGLEFLIYFQGNSAPDKSGLPSDRFSAERTGGSVSTLTIQRTQQEDSAVYLCASSLRSGGNQPQHFGDGTRLSIL.

This chain's CDR3 is CASRPPGREEQYF. CDR3 nucleotide sequence: TGTGCCAGCCGCCCCCCGGGGAGGGAGGAGCAGTACTTC. The chain recombines TRBV13 with TRBJ2-7, with 7 bases aligning to TRBD2. From germline, CDR1 is PRHDT and CDR2 FYEKMQ (reference sequence). CDR3 length: 13 residues. V lost 8 bases and J lost 7; bases outside the gene matches: 11.

The chain has TRBV18 and TRBJ1-1; TRBD1 matches at 7 bases. V dropped 3 bases and J dropped 5; count of bases not matched to a gene: 6. Germline CDR1 and CDR2: KGHSH and LQKENI. CDR3 size: 14 residues. As DNA, the CDR3 is TGTGCCAGCTCACCCCACAGGGGAAGTACTGAAGCTTTCTTT. Protein: CASSPHRGSTEAFF.

The chain recombines TRBV6-6 with TRBJ2-7; TRBD1 aligns across 10 bases. CDR3 length equals 12 residues. J was trimmed by 5 bases and V by 6 bases; bases with no gene match: 1. Per germline, CDR1 MNHNY and CDR2 SVGAGI (reference sequence). CDR3 sequence: CASRGTGDEQYF. CDR3 bases: TGTGCCAGCAGAGGGACAGGGGACGAGCAGTACTTC.

This clone was observed a handful of times. The chain combines TRBV14 with TRBJ1-4; a possible D gene is TRBD1 (6 bases). Per the germline V gene, CDR1 is SGHDN and CDR2 is FVKESK. The CDR3 contains 14 residues. The V end was cut by 3 bases, the J end by 7 bases, with 12 bases between. The CDR3 nucleotides read TGTGCCAGCAGCCAGAAGTTAGGGGGTGAAAAACTGTTTTTT. Protein: CASSQKLGGEKLFF.

Points on this clone: Other nucleotide sequences in the sample specify the same CDR3. The CDR3 region has the DNA TGCGCCAGCAGCAGGGAGGGGGGCAATGAGCAGTTCTTC. Translating gives CASSREGGNEQFF. J is TRBJ2-1 and V is TRBV5-1; tentatively, D is TRBD2 (7 bases). V lost 4 bases and J 6 bases, leaving 11 bases between the germline ends. The CDR3 is 13 amino acids. Germline-derived CDR1 and CDR2 are SGHRS and YFSETQ.

The chain links TRBV5-1 to TRBJ2-7; D may be TRBD1 (5 bases). Germline CDR1 is SGHRS and CDR2 is YFSETQ. CDR3 length: 13 residues. V lost 4 bases, J lost 3 bases, and 11 bases lay in between. CDR3 loop: CASSPDTSYEQYF. CDR3 sequence (DNA): TGCGCCAGCAGCCCGGACACGAGCTACGAGCAGTACTTC.

The J gene is TRBJ1-2, the V gene TRBV7-9; 9 bases line up with TRBD1. The CDR3 spans 17 residues. The V and J ends lost 1 base and 0 bases, in that order; junction bases with no gene match: 6. The germline gives CDR1 SEHNR, CDR2 FQNEAQ (reference sequence). CDR3 sequence: CASSLEGQGSSNYGYTF. Here the CDR3 DNA reads TGTGCCAGCAGCTTAGAGGGACAGGGAAGTTCTAACTATGGCTACACCTTC.

The V gene is TRBV2, the J gene TRBJ2-1, with 10 bases aligning to TRBD1. From germline, CDR1 is SNHLY and CDR2 FYNNEI. The CDR3 totals 14 residues. V gave up 9 bases and J gave up 8 bases; unmatched junction bases: 10. CDR3 DNA: TGTGCCAGTCCGGGACAGGGGCTTAAGGATGAGCAGTTCTTC. It codes for CASPGQGLKDEQFF.

The V and J genes are TRBV9 and TRBJ2-7; 12 bases line up with TRBD1. The junction had 4 bases not matched to a gene; V was cut back by 2 bases and J by 4 bases. This CDR3 has 15 residues. Germline CDR1 SGDLS, CDR2 YYNGEE. CDR3 in DNA: TGTGCCAGCAGCGTGGGGACAGGGGGCTTGTACGAGCAGTACTTC. As protein: CASSVGTGGLYEQYF.

The chain has TRBV4-2 and TRBJ1-2; the D is unclear. There are 17 residues in the CDR3. V lost 0 bases and J 8 bases, leaving 22 bases between the germline ends. CDR1 is LGHNA and CDR2 is YNFKEQ in the germline V gene. The CDR3 loop is CASSQDLSRTTLGGYTF. Here the CDR3 DNA reads TGTGCCAGCAGCCAAGATCTTAGTCGCACTACCCTAGGAGGCTACACCTTC.

V and J are TRBV29-1 and TRBJ2-3, with TRBD2 matching 9 bases. The CDR3 has 13 residues. The V segment lost 5 bases and the J segment 6 bases; nucleotides outside the gene matches: 6. CDR1 is SQVTM and CDR2 is ANQGSEA in the germline V gene. CDR3 in amino acids: CSVLAGEWDTQYF. The CDR3 DNA is TGCAGCGTTTTAGCGGGGGAGTGGGATACGCAGTATTTT.

This clone was counted a few times. CDR3 sequence: CASSFPLAGNYEQYF. CDR3 bases: TGTGCCAGCAGCTTTCCATTAGCGGGGAACTACGAGCAGTACTTC. The chain combines TRBV11-2 with TRBJ2-7; TRBD2 matches 8 bases. CDR3 size: 15 residues. CDR1 is SGHAT and CDR2 is FQNNGV in the germline V gene. V gave up 3 bases and J gave up 3 bases; unmatched junction bases: 7.

The V and J genes are TRBV9 and TRBJ2-5; TRBD2 matches at 8 bases. V lost 3 bases and J lost 5; bases outside the gene matches: 12. There are 16 residues in the CDR3. Germline V gives CDR1 SGDLS, CDR2 YYNGEE. CDR3 sequence: CASSGARTSRAETQYF. CDR3 DNA: TGTGCCAGCAGCGGTGCTAGGACTAGCCGGGCCGAGACCCAGTACTTC. The variable domain in full, completed from reference TRBV9 and TRBJ2-5, reads DSGVTQTPKHLITATGQRVTLRCSPRSGDLSVYWYQQSLDQGLQFLIQYYNGEERAKGNILERFSAQQFPDLHSELNLSSLELGDSALYFCASSGARTSRAETQYFGPGTRLLVL.

The CDR3 loop is CASSQDLAQLRYGYTF. The CDR3 bases are TGTGCCAGCAGCCAAGATCTAGCACAGCTTCGATATGGCTACACCTTC. The rearrangement links TRBV4-2 to TRBJ1-2; no reliable D call. The CDR3 totals 16 residues. Germline V gives CDR1 LGHNA, CDR2 YNFKEQ. Trimming removed 0 bases at V and 5 bases at J, with 16 bases between.

The chain has TRBV7-9 and TRBJ2-1, with D possibly matching TRBD1 (6 bases). The ends were cut back, 5 bases at V and 6 bases at J, with 17 bases in the middle. CDR1 and CDR2 from the germline V gene are SEHNR and FQNEAQ (reference sequence). CDR3 length: 15 amino acids. The CDR3 coding sequence is TGTGCCAGCAGCCGCAACAGCCGGGACACCAATGAGCAGTTCTTC. Its protein is CASSRNSRDTNEQFF.

This chain uses TRBV11-2 with TRBJ2-1; a weak D match, TRBD2 (6 bases). The CDR3 runs 15 residues. The V end lost 5 bases, the J end lost 6 bases, and 17 bases lay between the germline ends. The germline V gene has CDR1 SGHAT and CDR2 FQNNGV. The CDR3 loop reads CASSPWGGFSNEQFF. For the CDR3, the DNA is TGTGCCAGCAGCCCCTGGGGAGGATTTAGCAATGAGCAGTTCTTC.

CDR3 sequence: CASSLTRGIDTGELFF. DNA for the CDR3: TGTGCCAGCAGTCTGACTAGAGGGATTGACACCGGGGAGCTGTTTTTT. The gene calls are TRBV27 and TRBJ2-2; D possibly corresponds to TRBD2 (6 bases). Deletions cut 5 bases from V and 3 bases from J, with 16 bases between. The CDR3 is made up of 16 amino acids. In germline, CDR1 is MNHEY, CDR2 SMNVEV (reference sequence).